Listed below are T cell receptor beta chains from one sample, sequenced in a study of PD-1 blockade in classical Hodgkin lymphoma. TCRdb's copy holds only in-frame clones and misses some; the assay was immunoSEQ multiplex PCR. The data hold over 20,000 clones, with about three quarters observed a single time. The sequencing here drew on peripheral blood mononuclear cells (PBMCs), taken at baseline. These receptors were obtained from a human donor with classical Hodgkin lymphoma. Both conserved end residues are part of each CDR3. Each record gives: clone size, J gene, D gene, V gene, CDR3 DNA, CDR3 protein. A D gene is named only where the DNA matches it firmly. Size values are once, few and many counts, or a class for expanded clones, and some rows have none.

- TRBJ1-3 TRBD1 TRBV4-3 TGCGCCAGCAGCCAAGCAGGGGGGTCCGGAAACACCATATATTTT CASSQAGGSGNTIYF
- TRBJ1-6 - TRBV4-1 TGCGCCAGCAGCCCGATCGACAATAATAATTCACCCCTCCACTTT CASSPIDNNNSPLHF
few TRBJ2-7 TRBD2 TRBV18 TGTGCCAGCACGAGGGGACTAGCGGAGACCTACGAGCAGTACTTC CASTRGLAETYEQYF
- TRBJ2-4 TRBD2 TRBV5-1 TGCGCCAGCAGCCCCCTCCCGTCGGCTAGCGGTGAGTTAGCCAAAAACATTCAGTACTTC CASSPLPSASGELAKNIQYF
few TRBJ2-7 - TRBV6-5 TGTGCCAGCAGAATGGACACCCTTCGACGGGAGCAGTACTTC CASRMDTLRREQYF
- TRBJ2-3 TRBD1 TRBV9 TGTGCCAGCAGCGTAGACGCCGGTTGGACAGGGCAAGATACGCAGTATTTT CASSVDAGWTGQDTQYF
- TRBJ2-7 TRBD1 TRBV6-6 TGTGCCGCGGGACAGGGGTGGTACGAGCAGTACTTC CAAGQGWYEQYF
- TRBJ2-3 - TRBV5-1 TGCGCCAGCAGACCCGGGACTCTGAGCACAGATACGCAGTATTTT CASRPGTLSTDTQYF
- TRBJ1-2 - TRBV29-1 TGCAGCGTTGGGGGGCTCCTGGCGAACTATGGCTACACCTTC CSVGGLLANYGYTF
- TRBJ1-1 - TRBV7-9 TGTGCCAGCAGCTTAGGAGGTTCCGGTGAAGCTTTCTTT CASSLGGSGEAFF
- TRBJ1-1 - TRBV29-1 TGCAGCGTGAAAAACACTGAAGCTTTCTTT CSVKNTEAFF
medium-sized TRBJ1-1 - TRBV7-9 TGTGCCAGCAGCTTAGCCGGATACACTGAAGCTTTCTTT CASSLAGYTEAFF
- TRBJ2-1 - TRBV19 TGTGCCAGTAGTATACTCACGGGGGAGCAGTTCTTC CASSILTGEQFF
- TRBJ2-5 TRBD1 TRBV7-9 TGTGCCAGCAGCGAGACAGGGAACCAAGAGACCCAGTACTTC CASSETGNQETQYF
- TRBJ2-2 - TRBV14 TGTGCCAGCAGTCGGAACCAGGGTGTCACCGGGGAGCTGTTTTTT CASSRNQGVTGELFF
- TRBJ1-5 - TRBV6-1 TGTGCCAGCAGTGATGTCAATCAGCCCCAGCATTTT CASSDVNQPQHF
- TRBJ1-6 TRBD1 TRBV19 TGTGCCAGTACCTACCTCCCGGGGACAGGGGATTCACCCCTCCACTTT CASTYLPGTGDSPLHF
- TRBJ2-3 - TRBV19 TGTGCCAGTAGTACGGGGGTGCTAGGAACAGATACGCAGTATTTT CASSTGVLGTDTQYF
once TRBJ2-1 - TRBV7-2 TGTGCCAGCAGCTTAATGGCCGTGGGGGGTGAGCAGTTCTTC CASSLMAVGGEQFF
once TRBJ1-2 - TRBV4-2 TGTGCCAGCAGCTTGGACGGATATGGCTACACCTTC CASSLDGYGYTF